A selection of T cell receptor beta chains follows, all from one sample in a study of T cell responses to AZD1222 COVID-19 vaccine. Some clones are missing from TCRdb's copy, which holds only in-frame ones; the method was immunoSEQ multiplex PCR. This table has 98,000 or so clones, roughly 84% appearing once. The source material was peripheral blood, sampled on day 0 of AZD1222 vaccination. Receptor source: an adult in good health. CDR3s include the opening cysteine and the closing phenylalanine or tryptophan. Fields, in order: V gene, D gene, clone size, J gene, CDR3 DNA, CDR3 protein. A D gene is named only where the DNA matches it firmly. Size is stated for part of the rows, as once, few or many counts, or as a class when the clone is expanded.

>TRBV27|-|-|TRBJ2-7
TGTGCCAGCAGTCCTCTAAACAGGGACGAGCAGTACTTC
CASSPLNRDEQYF
>TRBV29-1|TRBD2|-|TRBJ2-3
TGCAGCGTTGGATCCGTCCAGCGGGGGTCCACAGATACGCAGTATTTT
CSVGSVQRGSTDTQYF
>TRBV6-2/TRBV6-3|-|-|TRBJ1-5
TGTGCCAGCAGTTACATGACCACCCCAAATATGCATCAGCCCCAGCATTTT
CASSYMTTPNMHQPQHF
>TRBV28|-|-|TRBJ1-5
TGTGCCAGCAGTTTTCTTGGTGGCAATCAGCCCCAGCATTTT
CASSFLGGNQPQHF
>TRBV2|-|-|TRBJ1-5
TGTGCCAGCAGTGAGGACCCCAGCTATAATCAGCCCCAGCATTTT
CASSEDPSYNQPQHF
>TRBV7-8|TRBD2|-|TRBJ2-3
TGTGCCAGCAGACGGGGGAGGGACCCCACAGATACGCAGTATTTT
CASRRGRDPTDTQYF
>TRBV28|TRBD2|-|TRBJ2-5
TGTGCCAGCAGTTCCACCCTAGCGGGGGGAATAGAGACCCAGTACTTC
CASSSTLAGGIETQYF
>TRBV5-1|-|once|TRBJ2-3
TGCGCCAGCAGCACGGGACTTTTCACAGATACGCAGTATTTT
CASSTGLFTDTQYF
>TRBV6-5|TRBD1|few|TRBJ2-5
TGTGCCAGCAGTTACATCACAGGGGTAGAGGAGACCCAGTACTTC
CASSYITGVEETQYF
>TRBV4-2|TRBD2|-|TRBJ2-7
TGTGCCAGCAGCCAACTAGCGGGGGGCGTCACTTCCTACGAGCAGTACTTC
CASSQLAGGVTSYEQYF
>TRBV6-4|-|once|TRBJ1-2
TGTGCCAGCAGTGACGGGGACATTACCAGGGGCTACACCTTC
CASSDGDITRGYTF
>TRBV23-1|-|-|TRBJ1-2
TGCGCCAGCAGTCAGAAGGGGTTCTTGGTCTATGGCTACACCTTC
CASSQKGFLVYGYTF
>TRBV5-1|TRBD2|-|TRBJ2-7
TGCGCCAGCAGATCCGGGACTAGCGGATACGAGCAGTACTTC
CASRSGTSGYEQYF
>TRBV25-1|TRBD1|-|TRBJ2-7
TGTGCCAGCAGTGATATTCGGGACAGGGAAGGGGCCTACGAGCAGTACTTC
CASSDIRDREGAYEQYF
>TRBV5-1|-|-|TRBJ1-5
TGCGCCAGCAGCTTAGGGACAACGAACAATCAGCCCCAGCATTTT
CASSLGTTNNQPQHF
>TRBV6-4|TRBD2|-|TRBJ2-2
TGTGCCAGCAGTGACTCTCGGTCTAGCGGGGAGCTACCGAACACCGGGGAGCTGTTTTTT
CASSDSRSSGELPNTGELFF
>TRBV30|-|-|TRBJ1-4
TGTGCCTGGAGTTCTCCCCGGGGACTGTTTTTT
CAWSSPRGLFF
>TRBV6-2/TRBV6-3|-|once|TRBJ1-1
TGTGCCAGCAGTCGAACACAGAACACTGAAGCTTTCTTT
CASSRTQNTEAFF
>TRBV12-3/TRBV12-4|-|-|TRBJ1-2
TGTGCCAGCAGTTTATCGGGAGGAGGCTACACCTTC
CASSLSGGGYTF
>TRBV27|-|-|TRBJ1-5
TGTGCCAGCTCCGTGGGGCACCTAAGCAATCAGCCCCAGCATTTT
CASSVGHLSNQPQHF
>TRBV6-5|-|-|TRBJ2-3
TGTGCCAGCAGGAGGGGACCAGGGGATACGCAGTATTTT
CASRRGPGDTQYF
>TRBV7-2|-|-|TRBJ1-2
TGTGCCAGCAGCCAGACAGCTAACTATGGCTACACCTTC
CASSQTANYGYTF
>TRBV30|-|-|TRBJ1-2
TGTGCCTGGAGTGTTACAGTCTCCTATGGCTACACCTTC
CAWSVTVSYGYTF
>TRBV11-2|-|few|TRBJ1-2
TGTGCCAGCACCACGGGACGGCTTTATGGCTACACCTTC
CASTTGRLYGYTF
>TRBV5-1|TRBD1|-|TRBJ1-6
TGCGCCAGCAGCTTGGGGGACAGGGCCCCCCGATCCTATAATTCACCCCTCCACTTT
CASSLGDRAPRSYNSPLHF
>TRBV2|-|-|TRBJ2-5
TGTGCCAGCAGGGCCCTGGGAGGCAGCGCCGTCCAAGAGACCCAGTACTTC
CASRALGGSAVQETQYF
>TRBV5-1|-|-|TRBJ1-2
TGCGCCAGCAGCCTAGTGACAGTGGACTATGGCTACACCTTC
CASSLVTVDYGYTF
>TRBV21-1|-|once|TRBJ1-5
TGTGCCAGCGCTCGTTTCTGGGACAGCAATCAGCCCCAGCATTTT
CASARFWDSNQPQHF
>TRBV30|TRBD2|-|TRBJ2-5
TGTGCCTGGAGTGAGACTAGCGGGGGGGCCGTGACCCAGTACTTC
CAWSETSGGAVTQYF
>TRBV4-1|TRBD1|-|TRBJ2-7
TGCGCCAGCAGCCGCCAGACAGGGGTCAACTACGAGCAGTACTTC
CASSRQTGVNYEQYF
>TRBV6-1|-|-|TRBJ2-1
TGTGCCAGCAGTGAAGCGCGTTGGGAGGCAGGTTCGGATGAGCAGTTCTTC
CASSEARWEAGSDEQFF
>TRBV10-3|TRBD1|-|TRBJ1-1
TGTGCCATCAGGGGACAGGGAGCGGTGAACACTGAAGCTTTCTTT
CAIRGQGAVNTEAFF
>TRBV10-1|TRBD1|-|TRBJ2-5
TGCGCCAGCAGTGACCCGGGACAGGGGAAGACCCAGTACTTC
CASSDPGQGKTQYF
>TRBV7-8|-|-|TRBJ1-1
TGTGCCAGCAGCCATTTTCGATGGACAGCGTCGAACACTGAAGCTTTCTTT
CASSHFRWTASNTEAFF
>TRBV4-1|TRBD1|-|TRBJ1-4
TGCGCCAGCAGCCAAGCCCTACAGGGGGCGCGGGAAAAACTGTTTTTT
CASSQALQGAREKLFF
>TRBV19|-|-|TRBJ1-5
TGTGCCAGTAATACGCCAGGACATTTCCCTCAGCCCCAGCATTTT
CASNTPGHFPQPQHF
>TRBV3-1/TRBV3-2|-|-|TRBJ1-1
TGTGCCAGCAGCCAAGGGATCGCAACCCGGGGTTTCGTGACTGAAGCTTTCTTT
CASSQGIATRGFVTEAFF
>TRBV30|-|-|TRBJ2-7
TGTGCCTGGAGCGGGGTTACAAACGAGCAGTACTTC
CAWSGVTNEQYF
>TRBV28|-|-|TRBJ1-1
TGTGCCAGCAGCCTCGCAAGCAGGGGAAACACTGAAGCTTTCTTT
CASSLASRGNTEAFF
>TRBV19|TRBD2|-|TRBJ2-5
TGTGCCAGTAGTATAAGGACTAGCGGGAAAGAGACCCAGTACTTC
CASSIRTSGKETQYF
>TRBV10-2|-|-|TRBJ2-7
TGCGCCAGCAGTGGGACGGTCCCCTTCTCCTACGAGCAGTACTTC
CASSGTVPFSYEQYF
>TRBV5-1|-|-|TRBJ2-1
TGCGCCAGCAGCTTGCCAGGGTTGAATGAGCAGTTCTTC
CASSLPGLNEQFF
>TRBV3-1/TRBV3-2|-|-|TRBJ2-1
TGTGCCAGCAGCCAACGGAGGAATGAGCAGTTCTTC
CASSQRRNEQFF
>TRBV19|-|-|TRBJ1-2
TGTGCCAGTAGTTCAGGGGAATCTAACTATGGCTACACCTTC
CASSSGESNYGYTF
>TRBV10-1|-|few|TRBJ2-7
TGCGCCAGCAGCCAGGACAGTTCCCTCTACGAGCAGTACTTC
CASSQDSSLYEQYF
>TRBV7-7|-|-|TRBJ2-5
TGTGCCAGCAGCTTAGAGCTCAGAGACCAAGAGACCCAGTACTTC
CASSLELRDQETQYF
>TRBV20-1|-|-|TRBJ2-5
TGCAGTGCTAGTCCGAGCCAAGAGACCCAGTACTTC
CSASPSQETQYF
>TRBV4-2|TRBD1|-|TRBJ1-4
TGTGCCAGCAGCCAAGGAGGGACAGGATTAGAGGGTGAAAAACTGTTTTTT
CASSQGGTGLEGEKLFF